What follows describes a single T cell receptor beta chain. These data are taken from a study of blood T cell repertoires in COVID-19. Turning to the study itself: Italy, Spain and the United States were the sources of the convalescent and acute COVID-19 samples. PBMCs, B-cell-depleted T cells, or T cells provided the cDNA or gDNA that made up the material.

V dropped 3 bases and J dropped 6 bases, with 10 bases sitting between them. Germline-derived CDR1 and CDR2 are DFQATT and SNEGSKA (reference sequence). This CDR3 region has 12 residues. Methods used by the authors: For nucleated cells, counts were estimated from reference gene primer amplification. Clones were read by immunoSEQ multiplex PCR, and TCRdb kept only the in-frame ones, dropping some. V and J calls and clone size are given by that table; D and trimming were obtained from the DNA. The sample consists of around 150,000 clones, about 79% of them appearing once. The V call is TRBV20-1, the J call TRBJ2-3; no clear D gene. The receptor was derived from an elderly woman with active or convalescent COVID-19. Material: peripheral blood. The CDR3 DNA follows: TGCAGTGCTAGTATTCCTCCTGATACGCAGTATTTT. Its protein product is CSASIPPDTQYF.